This T cell receptor beta chain was profiled in a study of a mutant IDH1 vaccine in newly diagnosed glioma. Study-wide background: Across weeks 1, 3, 5, 7, 11, 15, 19 and 23, patients received a vaccination each time, eight in all. Pretreatment consisted of radiotherapy, temozolomide, or both, with most receiving both.

As regards this clone: Its antigen is currently unknown.

Profiled with immunoSEQ multiplex PCR; TCRdb holds only in-frame clones, not every one. The repertoire holds tens of thousands of clones, with roughly 87% as singletons. Time point meaning: week 5, during vaccination. All doses held 300 ug of mutant IDH1 20-mer peptide, with topical imiquimod. CDR1 is SEHNR and CDR2 is FQNEAQ in the germline V gene (reference sequence). This CDR3 is 19 amino acids long. V lost 0 bases and J 2 bases, leaving 22 bases between the germline ends. The TCR comes from a woman between 40 and 55 years old with glioma. Some clones in this sample may be carry-over from other donors' samples. The V and J genes are TRBV7-9 and TRBJ2-5; D may correspond to TRBD1 or TRBD2 (6 bases each). Material: peripheral blood mononuclear cells (PBMCs), obtained from a glioma patient whose treatment included an IDH1 peptide vaccine. The CDR3 DNA sequence: TGTGCCAGCAGCTTAGCATACCCCTTGAGACAGGAGGGTCAAGAGACCCAGTACTTC. Translation gives CASSLAYPLRQEGQETQYF.